This T cell receptor beta chain was captured in a study of blood T cells in healthy people across ages. Study results and limitations: Lack of knowledge of donor CMV status possibly confounded expanded clonotype changes. Diversity estimates drawn from one million T cells were deemed underestimates.

The people who gave samples were healthy Caucasians from Russia, aged roughly 6 to 100. A note on this clonotype: Its target is not known.

Then a second PCR, running about 6 to 11 cycles, was carried out with a sample-barcoded 5' primer and a J-beta primer mix. TCRdb fed the 5' RACE reads into MiXCR, producing one record per CDR3 protein. The sample contains around 1,500,000 distinct CDR3 sequences, over 25% of which appear only once. The CDR3 consists of 13 residues. Germline lookup yields CDR1 WSHSY and CDR2 SAAADI. Trimming took 4 bases from V and 4 from J, leaving 8 bases between them. The specimen sequenced was blood. This chain uses TRBV10-2 with TRBJ1-5; no firm D call. The sequence derives from a woman aged 25 to 39 in good health. CDR3 nucleotide sequence: TGCGCCAGCAGTGTCCAGGTAAATCAGCCCCAGCATTTT. It specifies CASSVQVNQPQHF.